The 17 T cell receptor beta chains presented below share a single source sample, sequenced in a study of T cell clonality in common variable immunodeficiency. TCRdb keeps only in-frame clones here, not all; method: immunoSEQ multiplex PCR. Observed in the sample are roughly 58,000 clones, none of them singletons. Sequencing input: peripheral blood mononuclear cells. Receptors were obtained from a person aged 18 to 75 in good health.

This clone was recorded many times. CDR3 DNA (partial): TGCGCCAGCAGCCAAGATGAGATGGAGCCTGCGGGCTGGCCC. Protein: CASSQDEMEPAGWP. The complete CDR3 protein is CASSQDEMEPAGWPQHF. The V and J genes are TRBV4-1 and TRBJ1-5; no definite D call. The read stops 3 residues short of the end of the CDR3; the missing end is completed from the germline J gene. The CDR3 runs 17 residues. Germline-derived CDR1 and CDR2 are MGHRA and YSYEKL. Trimming removed 0 bases from V and 9 bases from J, with 21 bases in between.

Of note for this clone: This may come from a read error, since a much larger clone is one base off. This chain's CDR3 is CASSIAGGETQYF. Incomplete CDR3 DNA: TGTGCCAGTAGTATAGCAGGGGGAGAGACG. The J gene is TRBJ2-3, the V gene TRBV19; TRBD1 aligns across 7 bases. The read comes to an end 3 residues before the CDR3 does, leaving the germline J gene to fill in the end. Germline CDR1 reads LNHDA; CDR2 reads SQIVND (reference sequence). CDR3 length: 13 residues.

The CDR3 sequence: CASSPEAVNTEAFF. Partial CDR3 DNA: TGTGCCAGCAGCCCGGAGGCGGTGAACACTGAA. This rearrangement joins TRBV7-9 to TRBJ1-1; D is undetermined. The read comes to an end 3 residues before the CDR3 does, leaving the germline J gene to fill in the end. The CDR3 length is 14 residues. Trimming removed 5 bases at V and 0 bases at J, with 10 bases between. Germline V gene sequence: CDR1 SEHNR, CDR2 FQNEAQ (reference sequence).

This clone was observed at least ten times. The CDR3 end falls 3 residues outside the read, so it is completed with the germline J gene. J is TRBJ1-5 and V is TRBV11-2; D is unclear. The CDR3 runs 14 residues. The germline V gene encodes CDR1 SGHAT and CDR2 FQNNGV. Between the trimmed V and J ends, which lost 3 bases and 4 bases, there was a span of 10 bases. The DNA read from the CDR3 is TGTGCCAGCAGCTTTAGTTCGGGGAATCAGCCC. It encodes CASSFSSGNQP. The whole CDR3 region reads CASSFSSGNQPQHF.

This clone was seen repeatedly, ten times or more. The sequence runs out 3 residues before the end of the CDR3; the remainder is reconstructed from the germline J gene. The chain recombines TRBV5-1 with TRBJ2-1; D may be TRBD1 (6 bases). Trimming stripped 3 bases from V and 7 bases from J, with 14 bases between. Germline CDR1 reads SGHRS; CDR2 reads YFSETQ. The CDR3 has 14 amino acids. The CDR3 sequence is CASSSDVQGNEQFF. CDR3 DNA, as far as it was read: TGCGCCAGCAGCTCGGATGTACAGGGAAATGAG.

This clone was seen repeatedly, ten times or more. The CDR3 sequence is CAWRLAGAPGELFF. The CDR3 DNA, read in part, is TGTGCCTGGAGATTAGCGGGAGCTCCCGGGGAG. The chain recombines TRBV30 with TRBJ2-2; TRBD2 agrees at 9 bases. The read comes to an end 3 residues before the CDR3 does, leaving the germline J gene to fill in the end. This CDR3 region has 14 residues. With 3 bases clipped from V and 6 bases from J, the junction kept 5 bases outside the gene matches. Per germline, CDR1 GTSNPN and CDR2 SVGIG (reference sequence).

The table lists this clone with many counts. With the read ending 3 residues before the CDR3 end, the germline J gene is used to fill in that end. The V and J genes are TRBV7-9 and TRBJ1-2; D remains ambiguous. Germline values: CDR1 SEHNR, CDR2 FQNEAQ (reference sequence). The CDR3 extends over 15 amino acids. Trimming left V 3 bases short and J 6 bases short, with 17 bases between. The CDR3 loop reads CASSLKEEGSHGYTF. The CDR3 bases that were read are TGTGCCAGCAGCTTGAAAGAGGAGGGTTCTCATGGC.

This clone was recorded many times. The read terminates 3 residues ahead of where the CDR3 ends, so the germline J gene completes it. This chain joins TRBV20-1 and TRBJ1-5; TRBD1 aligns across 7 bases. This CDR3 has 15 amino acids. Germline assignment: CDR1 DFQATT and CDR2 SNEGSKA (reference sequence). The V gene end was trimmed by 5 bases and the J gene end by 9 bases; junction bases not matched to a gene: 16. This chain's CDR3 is CSAPYPFRGEWPQHF. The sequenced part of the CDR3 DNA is TGCAGTGCTCCCTACCCTTTCAGGGGGGAATGGCCC.

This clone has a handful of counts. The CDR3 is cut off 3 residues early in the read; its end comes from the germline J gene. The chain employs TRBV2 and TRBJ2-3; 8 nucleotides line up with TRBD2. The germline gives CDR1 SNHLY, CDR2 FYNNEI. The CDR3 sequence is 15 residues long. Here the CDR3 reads CASSEGRGGGETQYF. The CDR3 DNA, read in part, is TGTGCCAGCAGTGAAGGCCGGGGGGGCGGAGAGACG.

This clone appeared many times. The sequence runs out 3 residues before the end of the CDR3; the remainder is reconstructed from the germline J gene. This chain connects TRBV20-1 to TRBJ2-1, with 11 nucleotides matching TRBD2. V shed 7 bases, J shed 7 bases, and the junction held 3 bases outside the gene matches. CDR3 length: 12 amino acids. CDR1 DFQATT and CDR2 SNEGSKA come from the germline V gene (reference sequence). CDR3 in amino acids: CSVLAGANEQFF. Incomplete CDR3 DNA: TGCAGTGTACTAGCGGGAGCGAATGAG.

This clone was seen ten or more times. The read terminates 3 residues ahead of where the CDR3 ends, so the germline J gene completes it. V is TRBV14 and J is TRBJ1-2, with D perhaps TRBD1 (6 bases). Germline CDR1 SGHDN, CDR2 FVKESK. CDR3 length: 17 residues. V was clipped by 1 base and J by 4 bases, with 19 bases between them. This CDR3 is CASSQVGAGLPPYGYTF. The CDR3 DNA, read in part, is TGTGCCAGCAGCCAAGTGGGGGCAGGACTCCCTCCCTATGGC.

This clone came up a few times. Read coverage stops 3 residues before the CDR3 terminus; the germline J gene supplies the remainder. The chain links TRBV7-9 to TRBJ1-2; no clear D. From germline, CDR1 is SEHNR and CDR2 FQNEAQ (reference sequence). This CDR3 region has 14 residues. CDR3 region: CASSLGLYTDTYTF. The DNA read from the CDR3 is TGTGCCAGCAGCTTAGGACTATACACAGATACC.

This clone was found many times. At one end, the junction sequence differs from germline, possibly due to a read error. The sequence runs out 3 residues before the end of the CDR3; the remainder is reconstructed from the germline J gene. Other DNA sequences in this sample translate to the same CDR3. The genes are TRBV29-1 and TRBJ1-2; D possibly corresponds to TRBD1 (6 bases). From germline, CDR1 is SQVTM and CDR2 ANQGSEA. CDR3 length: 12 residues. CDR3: CSVYAGVDGYTF. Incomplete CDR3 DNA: TGCAGCGTTTATGCAGGGGTAGATGGA.

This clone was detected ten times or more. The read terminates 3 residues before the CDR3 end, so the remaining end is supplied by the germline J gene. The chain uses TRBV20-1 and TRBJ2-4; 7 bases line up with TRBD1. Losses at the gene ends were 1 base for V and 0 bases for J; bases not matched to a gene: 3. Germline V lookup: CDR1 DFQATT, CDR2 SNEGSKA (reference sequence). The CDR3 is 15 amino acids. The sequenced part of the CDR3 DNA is TGCAGTGCTAGAGGAGGGGGCTCAGCCAAAAACATT. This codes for CSARGGGSAKNI. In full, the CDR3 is CSARGGGSAKNIQYF.

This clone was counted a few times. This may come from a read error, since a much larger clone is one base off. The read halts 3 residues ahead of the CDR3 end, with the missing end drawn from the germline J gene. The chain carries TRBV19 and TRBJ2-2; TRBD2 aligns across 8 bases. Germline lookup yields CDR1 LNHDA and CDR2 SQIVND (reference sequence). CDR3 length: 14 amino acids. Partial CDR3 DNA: TGTGCCAGTAGTATCGGGACTAGTGCCGGGAAG. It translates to CASSIGTSAGK. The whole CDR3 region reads CASSIGTSAGKLFF. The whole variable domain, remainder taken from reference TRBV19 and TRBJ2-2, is DGGITQSPKYLFRKEGQNVTLSCEQNLNHDAMYWYRQDPGQGLRLIYYSQIVNDFQKGDIAEGYSVSREKKESFPLTVTSAQKNPTAFYLCASSIGTSAGKLFFGEGSRLTVL.

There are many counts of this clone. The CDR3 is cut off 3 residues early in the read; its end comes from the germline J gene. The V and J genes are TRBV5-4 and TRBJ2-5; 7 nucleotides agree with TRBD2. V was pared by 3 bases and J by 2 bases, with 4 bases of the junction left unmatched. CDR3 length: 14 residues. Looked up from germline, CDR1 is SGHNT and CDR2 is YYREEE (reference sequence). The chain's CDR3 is CASSSRGGQETQYF. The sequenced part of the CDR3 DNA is TGTGCCAGCAGCTCACGCGGGGGTCAAGAGACC.

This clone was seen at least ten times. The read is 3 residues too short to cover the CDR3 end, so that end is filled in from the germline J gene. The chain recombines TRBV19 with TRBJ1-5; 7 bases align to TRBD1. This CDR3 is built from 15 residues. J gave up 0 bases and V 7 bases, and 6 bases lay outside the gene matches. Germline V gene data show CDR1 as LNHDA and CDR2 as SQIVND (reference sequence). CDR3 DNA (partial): TGTGCCAGTACCCCGACAGGGAATAGCAATCAGCCC. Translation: CASTPTGNSNQP. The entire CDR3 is CASTPTGNSNQPQHF.